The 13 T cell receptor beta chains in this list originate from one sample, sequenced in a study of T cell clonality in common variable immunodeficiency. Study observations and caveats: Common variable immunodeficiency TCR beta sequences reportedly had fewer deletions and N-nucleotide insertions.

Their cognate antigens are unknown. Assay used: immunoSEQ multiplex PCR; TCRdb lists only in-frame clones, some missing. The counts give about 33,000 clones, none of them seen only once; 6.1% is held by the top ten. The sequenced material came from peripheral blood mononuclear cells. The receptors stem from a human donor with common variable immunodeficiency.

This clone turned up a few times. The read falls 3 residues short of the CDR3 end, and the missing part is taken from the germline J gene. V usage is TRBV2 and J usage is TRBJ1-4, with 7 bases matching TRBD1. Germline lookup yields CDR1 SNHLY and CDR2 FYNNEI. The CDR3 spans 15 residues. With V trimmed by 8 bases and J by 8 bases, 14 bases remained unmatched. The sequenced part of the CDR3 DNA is TGTGCCAGCGATACCTCGACAGGGATGGAGGAAAAA. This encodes CASDTSTGMEEK. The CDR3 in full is CASDTSTGMEEKLFF.

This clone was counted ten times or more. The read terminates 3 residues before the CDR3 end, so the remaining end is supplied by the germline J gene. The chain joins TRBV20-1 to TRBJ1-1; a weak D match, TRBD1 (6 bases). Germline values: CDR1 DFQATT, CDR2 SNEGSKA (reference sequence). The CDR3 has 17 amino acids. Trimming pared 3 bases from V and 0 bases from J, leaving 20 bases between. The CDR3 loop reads CSAREPPGGPMNTEAFF. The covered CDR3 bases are TGCAGTGCTAGGGAACCCCCCGGGGGGCCCATGAACACTGAA.

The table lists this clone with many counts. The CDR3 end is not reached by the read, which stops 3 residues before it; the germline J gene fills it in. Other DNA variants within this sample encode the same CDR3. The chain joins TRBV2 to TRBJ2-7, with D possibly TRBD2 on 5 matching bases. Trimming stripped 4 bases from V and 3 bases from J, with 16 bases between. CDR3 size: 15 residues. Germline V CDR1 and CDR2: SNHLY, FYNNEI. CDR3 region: CASSGGRLSIYEQYF. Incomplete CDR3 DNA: TGTGCCAGCAGTGGAGGGCGTCTGTCCATCTACGAG. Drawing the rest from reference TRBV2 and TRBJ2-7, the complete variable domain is EPEVTQTPSHQVTQMGQEVILRCVPISNHLYFYWYRQILGQKVEFLVSFYNNEISEKSEIFDDQFSVERPDGSNFTLKIRSTKLEDSAMYFCASSGGRLSIYEQYFGPGTRLTVT.

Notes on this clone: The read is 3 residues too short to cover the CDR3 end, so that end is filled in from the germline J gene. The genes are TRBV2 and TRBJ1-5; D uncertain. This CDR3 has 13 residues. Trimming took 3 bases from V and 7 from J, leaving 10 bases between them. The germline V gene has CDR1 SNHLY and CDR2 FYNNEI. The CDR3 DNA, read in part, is TGTGCCAGCAGTGAGAGCTTTCAACAGCCC. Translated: CASSESFQQP. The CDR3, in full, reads CASSESFQQPQHF.

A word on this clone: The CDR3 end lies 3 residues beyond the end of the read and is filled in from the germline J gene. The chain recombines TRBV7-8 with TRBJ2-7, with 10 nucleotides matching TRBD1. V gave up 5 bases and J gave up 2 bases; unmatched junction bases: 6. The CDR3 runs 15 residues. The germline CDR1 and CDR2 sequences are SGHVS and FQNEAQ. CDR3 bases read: TGTGCCAGCAGCCCAAGGACAGGGGGTGCCTACGAG. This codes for CASSPRTGGAYE. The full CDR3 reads CASSPRTGGAYEQYF.

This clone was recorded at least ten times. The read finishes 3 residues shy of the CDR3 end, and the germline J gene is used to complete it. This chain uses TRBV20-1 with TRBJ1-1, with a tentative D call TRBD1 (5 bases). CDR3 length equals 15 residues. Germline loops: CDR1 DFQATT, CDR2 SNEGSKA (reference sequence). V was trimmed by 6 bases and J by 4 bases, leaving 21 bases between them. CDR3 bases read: TGCAGTGCCATAGAGGCAAAGGGGTTCTCCACTGAA. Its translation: CSAIEAKGFSTE. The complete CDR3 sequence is CSAIEAKGFSTEAFF.

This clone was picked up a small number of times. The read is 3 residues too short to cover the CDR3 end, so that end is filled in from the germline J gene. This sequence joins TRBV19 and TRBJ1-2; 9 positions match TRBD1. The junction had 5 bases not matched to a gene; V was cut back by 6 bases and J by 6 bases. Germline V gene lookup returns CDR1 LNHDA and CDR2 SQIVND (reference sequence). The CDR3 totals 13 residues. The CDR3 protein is CASSGTGSHGYTF. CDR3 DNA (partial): TGTGCCAGTAGCGGGACAGGGTCTCATGGC. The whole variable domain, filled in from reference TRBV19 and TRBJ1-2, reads DGGITQSPKYLFRKEGQNVTLSCEQNLNHDAMYWYRQDPGQGLRLIYYSQIVNDFQKGDIAEGYSVSREKKESFPLTVTSAQKNPTAFYLCASSGTGSHGYTFGSGTRLTVV.

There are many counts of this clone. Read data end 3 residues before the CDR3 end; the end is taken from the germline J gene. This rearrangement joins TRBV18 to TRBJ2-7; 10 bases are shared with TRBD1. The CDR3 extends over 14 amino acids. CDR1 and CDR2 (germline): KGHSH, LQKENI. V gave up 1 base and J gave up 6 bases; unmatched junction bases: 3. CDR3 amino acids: CASSPRTGGAEQYF. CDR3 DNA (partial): TGTGCCAGCTCACCACGGACAGGGGGAGCCGAG. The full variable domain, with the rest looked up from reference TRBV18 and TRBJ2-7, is NAGVMQNPRHLVRRRGQEARLRCSPMKGHSHVYWYRQLPEEGLKFMVYLQKENIIDESGMPKERFSAEFPKEGPSILRIQQVVRGDSAAYFCASSPRTGGAEQYFGPGTRLTVT.

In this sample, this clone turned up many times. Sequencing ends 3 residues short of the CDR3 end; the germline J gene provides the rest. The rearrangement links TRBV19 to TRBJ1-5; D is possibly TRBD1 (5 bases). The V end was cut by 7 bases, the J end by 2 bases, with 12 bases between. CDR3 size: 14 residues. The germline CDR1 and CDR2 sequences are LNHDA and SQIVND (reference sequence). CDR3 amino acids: CASIAGGGNQPQHF. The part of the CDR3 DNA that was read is TGTGCCAGTATTGCGGGGGGGGGCAATCAGCCC.

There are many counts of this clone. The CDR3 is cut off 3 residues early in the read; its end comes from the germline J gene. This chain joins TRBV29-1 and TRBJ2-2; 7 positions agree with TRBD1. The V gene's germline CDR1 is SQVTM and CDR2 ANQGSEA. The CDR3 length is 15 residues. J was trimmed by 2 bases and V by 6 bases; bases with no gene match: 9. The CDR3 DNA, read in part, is TGCAGCGTGGGCACCGGGACAGCAAACACCGGGGAG. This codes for CSVGTGTANTGE. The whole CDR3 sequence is CSVGTGTANTGELFF.

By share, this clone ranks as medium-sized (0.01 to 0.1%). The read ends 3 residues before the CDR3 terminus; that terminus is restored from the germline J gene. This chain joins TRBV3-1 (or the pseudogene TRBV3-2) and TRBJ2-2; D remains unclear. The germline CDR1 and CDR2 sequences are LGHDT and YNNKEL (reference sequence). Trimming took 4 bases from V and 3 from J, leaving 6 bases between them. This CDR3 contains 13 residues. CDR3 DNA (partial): TGTGCCAGCAGCCTGGGCGACACCGGGGAG. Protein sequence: CASSLGDTGE. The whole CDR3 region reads CASSLGDTGELFF.

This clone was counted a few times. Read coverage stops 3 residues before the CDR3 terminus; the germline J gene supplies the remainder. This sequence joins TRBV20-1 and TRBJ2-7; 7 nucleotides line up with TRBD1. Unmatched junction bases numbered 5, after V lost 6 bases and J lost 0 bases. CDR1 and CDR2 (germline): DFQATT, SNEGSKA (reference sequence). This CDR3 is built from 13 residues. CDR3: CSAHGQDSYEQYF. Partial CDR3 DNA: TGCAGTGCACACGGACAGGACTCCTACGAG.

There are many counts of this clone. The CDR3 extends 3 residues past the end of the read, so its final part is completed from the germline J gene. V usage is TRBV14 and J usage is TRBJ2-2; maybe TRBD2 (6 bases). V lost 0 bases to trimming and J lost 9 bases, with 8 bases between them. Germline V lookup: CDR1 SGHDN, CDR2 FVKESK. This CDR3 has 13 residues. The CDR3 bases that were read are TGTGCCAGCAGCCAAGATGGAGGGCGGGAG. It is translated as CASSQDGGRE. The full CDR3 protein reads CASSQDGGRELFF.